This T cell receptor (beta chain) was found in a study of blood T cell repertoires in COVID-19. Study-level background: T cells, B-cell-depleted T cells, or PBMCs supplied cDNA or gDNA.

Germline V CDR1 and CDR2: ENHRY, SYGVKD. This CDR3 comprises 16 residues. V lost 0 bases, J lost 5 bases, and 6 bases stayed unmatched. Seattle cases were enrolled at active infection and followed longitudinally. In the source study's methods: Reference gene primer amplification gave estimated nucleated cell counts. Clones were read by immunoSEQ multiplex PCR, and TCRdb kept only the in-frame ones, dropping some. The V and J calls and clone size were taken over from that table, and D and trimming were inferred from the DNA. The sample records 250,000 to 300,000 clones, approximately 90% being singletons.

The sequence came from a young woman with COVID-19, enrolled during active disease. This sequence joins TRBV10-3 and TRBJ2-7; TRBD2 agrees at 11 bases. Sequencing was done on a sample of peripheral blood. This CDR3 is CAISESSTSGRHEQYF. The CDR3 bases are TGTGCCATCAGTGAGTCTAGTACTAGCGGGAGACACGAGCAGTACTTC.